Here is one T cell receptor (beta chain) with its context. Its antigen is not known. The data derive from a study of T cells expressing NK-cell markers. Study-level points and caveats: Several donors showed these clonotypes also leading the CD3+CD56-NKG2C+ fraction. Each of about 6 donors carried dominant NKG2C+ clonotypes accounting for roughly 1.0-8% of CD8+ T cells.

Germline assignment: CDR1 SGHRS and CDR2 YFSETQ. The CDR3 is made up of 14 amino acids. UMIs accompanied the 5'RACE template switching by which TCR beta cDNA was made. TCRdb reprocessed the 5' RACE reads, keeping one entry per CDR3 protein, no DNA. The sample holds over 200,000 distinct CDR3 sequences. This rearrangement joins TRBV5-1 to TRBJ2-1; TCRdb's assignment of TRBD2 cannot be checked, as there is no DNA. This receptor was identified in a man between 18 and 29 years old in good health. Sequenced sample: blood T cells: a sorted CD56 or NKG2C T cell subset, CD4+ or CD8+ T cells, or bulk PBMC T cells (not recorded which). This chain's CDR3 is CASSIPGLYNEQFF. Full variable domain (missing parts from reference TRBV5-1 and TRBJ2-1): KAGVTQTPRYLIKTRGQQVTLSCSPISGHRSVSWYQQTPGQGLQFLFEYFSETQRNKGNFPGRFSGRQFSNSRSEMNVSTLELGDSALYLCASSIPGLYNEQFFGPGTRLTVL.